The 13 T cell receptor beta chains listed next were all sequenced from one sample in a study of control samples from healthy donors and cancer patients. The method was immunoSEQ multiplex PCR; TCRdb's version includes in-frame clones alone and lacks a portion of them. The table has over 80,000 clones, roughly four fifths seen once. Sequencing used blood. The receptors come from a man aged 60 to 75 in good health.

The chain recombines TRBV30 with TRBJ2-7, with TRBD1 matching over 7 bases. The J segment lost 2 bases and the V segment lost 4 bases, leaving 2 bases of the junction unmatched. Per the germline V gene, CDR1 is GTSNPN and CDR2 is SVGIG (reference sequence). The CDR3 has 12 amino acids. CDR3 protein: CAWMGQPYEQYF. The CDR3 DNA is TGTGCCTGGATGGGACAGCCCTACGAGCAGTACTTC.

The chain uses TRBV6-5 and TRBJ2-3; no clear D gene. The CDR3 runs to 13 residues. The V end was cut by 0 bases, the J end by 3 bases, with 4 bases between. Germline-derived CDR1 and CDR2 are MNHEY and SVGAGI. Here the CDR3 DNA reads TGTGCCAGCAGTTACTCTTTAACAGATACGCAGTATTTT. Its translation: CASSYSLTDTQYF.

This clone showed up just once. CDR3 protein: CASSFTGGNSNQPQHF. DNA of the CDR3: TGTGCCAGCAGCTTTACTGGAGGGAATAGCAATCAGCCCCAGCATTTT. The J gene is TRBJ1-5, the V gene TRBV5-5, with no clear D. Trimming pared 2 bases from V and 0 bases from J, leaving 12 bases between. Looked up from germline, CDR1 is SGHKS and CDR2 is YYEKEE (reference sequence). The CDR3 has 16 residues.

The chain couples TRBV7-3 to TRBJ2-3, with D unresolved. V lost 2 bases and J lost 1, with 4 bases in between. CDR1 is SGHTA and CDR2 is FQGTGA in the germline V gene. This CDR3 spans 13 amino acids. DNA of the CDR3: TGTGCCAGCAGCTTATCAGGCACAGATACGCAGTATTTT. As protein: CASSLSGTDTQYF.

V gene TRBV10-3 combines with J gene TRBJ2-1, with no clear D. The CDR3 consists of 11 residues. CDR1 is ENHRY and CDR2 is SYGVKD in the germline V gene. The ends were cut back, 5 bases at V and 5 bases at J, with 4 bases in the middle. Here the CDR3 reads CAISRNNEQFF. CDR3 coding DNA: TGTGCCATCAGTAGAAACAATGAGCAGTTCTTC.

This clone appeared a single time. DNA for the CDR3: TGTGCCACCAGCAGAGAACTAGTTGGCACAGATACGCAGTATTTT. This gives the protein CATSRELVGTDTQYF. The chain employs TRBV15 and TRBJ2-3; D is possibly TRBD2 (5 bases). This CDR3 comprises 15 residues. V lost 0 bases and J lost 1, with 8 bases in between. The V gene's germline CDR1 is LNHNV and CDR2 YYDKDF (reference sequence).

The genes are TRBV27 and TRBJ2-7, with TRBD2 matching 8 bases. With V trimmed by 4 bases and J by 0 bases, 2 bases remained unmatched. CDR3 size: 14 residues. Germline CDR1 and CDR2: MNHEY and SMNVEV (reference sequence). CDR3 residues: CASSSGGPSYEQYF. CDR3 DNA: TGTGCCAGCAGTTCGGGGGGGCCCTCCTACGAGCAGTACTTC.

This rearrangement joins TRBV30 to TRBJ2-2; D perhaps matches TRBD2 (5 bases). The CDR3 has 12 residues. Germline values: CDR1 GTSNPN, CDR2 SVGIG (reference sequence). Trimming left V 3 bases short and J 5 bases short, with 7 bases between. CDR3 in DNA: TGTGCCTGGAGGTCGGGGACCGGGGAGCTGTTTTTT. It is translated as CAWRSGTGELFF.

In nucleotides, the CDR3 is TGTGCCAGCAGGAGCGGGACGGATAGCAATCAGCCCCAGCATTTT. It encodes CASRSGTDSNQPQHF. The chain carries TRBV2 and TRBJ1-5, with D possibly being TRBD1 (5 bases). The CDR3 sequence is 15 residues long. The V end lost 6 bases, the J end lost 0 bases, and 12 bases lay between the germline ends. The germline V gene encodes CDR1 SNHLY and CDR2 FYNNEI.

The J gene is TRBJ2-1, the V gene TRBV19, with D tentatively TRBD2 (6 bases). Germline CDR1 is LNHDA and CDR2 is SQIVND (reference sequence). V was shortened by 3 bases and J by 2 bases, with 11 bases between the two germline ends. This CDR3 has 15 residues. The CDR3 region has the DNA TGTGCCAGTAGTATTGCCCGGGAGACCTACAATGAGCAGTTCTTC. It is translated as CASSIARETYNEQFF.

V and J are TRBV9 and TRBJ2-6, with unresolved D. The CDR3 is 15 residues long. CDR1 is SGDLS, CDR2 YYNGEE, per germline. Trimming stripped 0 bases from V and 1 base from J, with 5 bases between. The CDR3 region has the DNA TGTGCCAGCAGCGTAGGAGTTTCTGGGGCCAACGTCCTGACTTTC. It yields the protein CASSVGVSGANVLTF.

CDR3 nucleotide sequence: TGTGCCAGCAGCTTAGCGCGGAGAGGGGAGGCGAACACTGAAGCTTTCTTT. Its protein is CASSLARRGEANTEAFF. The genes are TRBV7-9 and TRBJ1-1, with a possible D match to TRBD1 (5 bases). Germline V lookup: CDR1 SEHNR, CDR2 FQNEAQ (reference sequence). The CDR3 sequence is 17 residues long. Trimming took off 0 bases at V and 1 base at J, with 15 bases between the two ends.

The V and J genes are TRBV18 and TRBJ1-2, with D perhaps matching TRBD1 (5 bases). V lost 6 bases and J 8 bases, leaving 16 bases between the germline ends. This CDR3 spans 13 amino acids. Germline V gene sequence: CDR1 KGHSH, CDR2 LQKENI. The CDR3 spells CASSPISEGGYTF. The DNA for the CDR3 is TGTGCCAGCTCGCCTATCTCGGAGGGGGGCTACACCTTC.